This TCR beta chain was sequenced in a study of shared clonotypes between healthy human individuals. Findings and caveats of the study: Sharing across four donors was highest in naive CD4 (approximately 5%) and lowest in memory CD8 (roughly 0.4%). Sequencing depth was expected to influence donor clonotype sharing.

To note about this clone: Its antigen remains unknown.

The V gene lost 2 bases and the J gene lost 2 bases, with 14 bases spanning the gap. The germline V gene encodes CDR1 MNHEY and CDR2 SMNVEV (reference sequence). CDR3 length equals 16 residues. Source study methods: Owing to the provision of junction-only sequences devoid of quality scores by immunoSEQ, filtering differed. Generated by immunoSEQ multiplex PCR, the TCRdb table keeps only in-frame clones and is missing some. Clone size and V and J calls were adopted from that table, with D and trimming inferred from the DNA. The sample contains roughly 850,000 clones, 90% to 97% of which appear only once. Cells designated naive CD8 were CD45RO-negative and were positively selected for CCR7, with terminally differentiated effector memory CD45RA+ cells excluded.

This chain links TRBV27 with TRBJ2-3, with D possibly TRBD2 on 5 matching bases. The sequence was collected from a man younger than 40 in good health. The sample taken for sequencing was naive CD8+ T cells sorted from blood. The CDR3 sequence: CASSLTLAGPTDTQYF. The CDR3 DNA sequence: TGTGCCAGCAGTTTAACCCTAGCCGGGCCCACAGATACGCAGTATTTT.